Listed below are T cell receptor beta chains from one sample, sequenced in a study of CD8 T cells in Susac syndrome. TCRdb reprocessed the immunoSEQ multiplex PCR reads via MiXCR and lists one record per CDR3 protein. The profile shows just under 150,000 distinct CDR3 sequences, roughly 95% of them singletons. The sequenced sample was CD4+ T cells from PBMCs. These receptors all come from a human donor in good health. The CDR3 runs from the conserved cysteine through the conserved F or W. The order of the fields is clone size, J gene, V gene, D gene, CDR3 protein, CDR3 DNA. D genes are given only for firm matches. Size is stated for part of the rows, as once, few or many counts, or as a class when the clone is expanded.

NA,TRBJ2-2,TRBV28,NA,CASIRDGTGELFF,TGTGCCAGCATCCGTGATGGAACCGGGGAGCTGTTTTTT
once,TRBJ2-1,TRBV3-1,NA,CASSRGPHNEQFF,TGTGCCAGCAGCCGGGGGCCCCACAATGAGCAGTTCTTC
NA,TRBJ2-3,TRBV11-2,TRBD2,CASRPGTSVSDTQYF,TGTGCCAGCAGGCCCGGGACTAGCGTTTCCGATACGCAGTATTTT
NA,TRBJ2-7,TRBV7-9,NA,CASSLEGFYEQYF,TGTGCCAGCAGCTTAGAGGGGTTCTACGAGCAGTACTTC
NA,TRBJ2-1,TRBV12-3/TRBV12-4,TRBD1,CASSGGQVSEQFF,TGTGCCAGCAGCGGAGGACAGGTTAGTGAGCAGTTCTTC
once,TRBJ2-2,TRBV12-3/TRBV12-4,TRBD2,CASSLGLAMNTGELFF,TGTGCCAGCAGTTTGGGACTAGCGATGAACACCGGGGAGCTGTTTTTT
NA,TRBJ2-5,TRBV18,NA,CASSPDRWETQYF,TGTGCCAGCTCCCCAGATCGTTGGGAGACCCAGTACTTC
NA,TRBJ2-1,TRBV12-3/TRBV12-4,NA,CASSFFASKDEQFF,TGTGCCAGCAGTTTTTTCGCTAGTAAGGATGAGCAGTTCTTC
NA,TRBJ2-5,TRBV4-2,NA,CASSQGESQETQYF,TGTGCCAGCAGCCAAGGCGAGTCCCAAGAGACCCAGTACTTC
NA,TRBJ2-7,TRBV7-8,NA,CASSPSFGSSTYEQYF,TGTGCCAGCAGCCCTTCCTTCGGGAGCAGCACCTACGAGCAGTACTTC
NA,TRBJ1-1,TRBV12-3/TRBV12-4,NA,CASSFRYTEAFF,TGTGCCAGCAGTTTTAGATACACTGAAGCTTTCTTT
NA,TRBJ2-1,TRBV4-2,TRBD2,CASSQDGASGTPYNEQFF,TGTGCCAGCAGCCAAGATGGGGCTAGCGGAACTCCCTACAATGAGCAGTTCTTC
NA,TRBJ1-1,TRBV29-1,NA,CSVENQGFVTEAFF,TGCAGCGTTGAAAACCAGGGTTTTGTCACTGAAGCTTTCTTT
NA,TRBJ1-2,TRBV6-5,NA,CASSRSGRDGYTF,TGTGCCAGCAGTCGCTCTGGAAGGGATGGCTACACCTTC
NA,TRBJ2-5,TRBV20-1,TRBD2,CSARMLAGVIQETQYF,TGCAGTGCTAGGATGCTAGCGGGAGTAATCCAAGAGACCCAGTACTTC
NA,TRBJ1-2,TRBV7-8,TRBD1,CASSQDRDGGYTF,TGTGCCAGCAGCCAGGACAGGGATGGTGGCTACACCTTC
NA,TRBJ1-5,TRBV6-5,NA,CASSYSGHLAGPQHF,TGTGCCAGCAGTTACTCGGGACATCTTGCTGGGCCCCAGCATTTT
NA,TRBJ1-2,TRBV20-1,NA,CSARDRGLPTNYGYTF,TGCAGTGCTAGAGATCGCGGGTTGCCGACTAACTATGGCTACACCTTC
NA,TRBJ1-4,TRBV5-1,TRBD1,CASSLGDRPNEKLFF,TGCGCCAGCAGCTTGGGGGACAGGCCGAATGAAAAACTGTTTTTT
NA,TRBJ1-1,TRBV15,TRBD1,CATSILGQGLNEAFF,TGTGCCACCAGTATCTTGGGACAGGGGTTAAATGAAGCTTTCTTT
NA,TRBJ1-1,TRBV20-1,NA,CSATTSAFTEAFF,TGCAGTGCTACCACATCTGCCTTCACTGAAGCTTTCTTT
NA,TRBJ2-7,TRBV5-1,TRBD1,CASSSGGQGAFYEQYF,TGCGCCAGCAGCAGCGGCGGACAGGGAGCCTTCTACGAGCAGTACTTC
NA,TRBJ2-5,TRBV20-1,TRBD2,CGGMVVAGGPGAAQYF,TGCGGGGGGATGGTGGTAGCGGGAGGTCCGGGTGCGGCCCAGTACTTC
NA,TRBJ1-1,TRBV11-2,TRBD1,CASSYDRATEAFF,TGTGCCAGCAGCTACGACAGGGCCACTGAAGCTTTCTTT
NA,TRBJ2-7,TRBV30,NA,CAWRTGSLSYEQYF,TGTGCCTGGAGGACCGGGAGTCTATCCTACGAGCAGTACTTC
NA,TRBJ1-2,TRBV24-1,NA,CATSDAYGYTF,TGTGCCACCAGTGATGCTTATGGCTACACCTTC
NA,TRBJ1-2,TRBV18,NA,CASSPGPAGDWNYGYTF,TGTGCCAGCTCCCCAGGACCTGCGGGGGACTGGAACTATGGCTACACCTTC
NA,TRBJ1-2,TRBV28,NA,CASSLANRANYGYTF,TGTGCCAGCAGTTTAGCAAACAGGGCTAACTATGGCTACACCTTC
NA,TRBJ2-3,TRBV12-3/TRBV12-4,TRBD2,CASSSSRKREGTDTQYF,TGTGCCAGCAGTTCTAGCCGAAAGCGGGAAGGCACAGATACGCAGTATTTT
NA,TRBJ2-7,TRBV28,NA,CASTKDSLEQYF,TGTGCCAGCACCAAAGACAGCTTGGAGCAGTACTTC
NA,TRBJ1-5,TRBV25-1,NA,CASSESGPGGNQPQHF,TGTGCCAGCAGTGAATCTGGGCCGGGGGGCAATCAGCCCCAGCATTTT
NA,TRBJ2-2,TRBV5-1,TRBD1,CASSLDRVTGELFF,TGCGCCAGCAGCCTGGACAGGGTCACCGGGGAGCTGTTTTTT
once,TRBJ2-1,TRBV5-6,NA,CASSYIRNEQFF,TGTGCCAGCAGCTATATCAGGAATGAGCAGTTCTTC
NA,TRBJ1-2,TRBV7-2,NA,CASSPWADPTYGYTF,TGTGCCAGCAGCCCCTGGGCAGACCCCACCTATGGCTACACCTTC
NA,TRBJ2-2,TRBV7-2,NA,CASSLRATGELFF,TGTGCCAGCAGCTTACGAGCTACCGGGGAGCTGTTTTTT
NA,TRBJ1-3,TRBV29-1,TRBD1,CSAAGGLSGNTIYF,TGCAGCGCCGCAGGGGGCCTATCTGGAAACACCATATATTTT
NA,TRBJ1-3,TRBV19,TRBD1,CASSITGARGGNTIYF,TGTGCCAGTAGTATAACAGGGGCCCGTGGTGGAAACACCATATATTTT
NA,TRBJ2-3,TRBV27,NA,CASSFERTTDTQYF,TGTGCCAGCAGTTTCGAGAGAACCACAGATACGCAGTATTTT
NA,TRBJ1-1,TRBV5-1,TRBD1,CASRGQGAMNTEAFF,TGCGCCAGCAGGGGACAGGGGGCGATGAACACTGAAGCTTTCTTT
NA,TRBJ2-1,TRBV6-1,TRBD2,CASSVWASGSSEQFF,TGTGCCAGCAGTGTTTGGGCTAGCGGGAGCAGTGAGCAGTTCTTC
NA,TRBJ2-7,TRBV29-1,NA,CSVGDSSYEQYF,TGCAGCGTTGGAGATAGCTCCTACGAGCAGTACTTC
NA,TRBJ2-7,TRBV25-1,NA,CASRKLGSFYEQYF,TGTGCCAGCAGGAAGCTCGGGAGTTTCTACGAGCAGTACTTC
NA,TRBJ1-3,TRBV27,NA,CASSLSFSGNTIYF,TGTGCCAGCAGTTTATCCTTCTCTGGAAACACCATATATTTT